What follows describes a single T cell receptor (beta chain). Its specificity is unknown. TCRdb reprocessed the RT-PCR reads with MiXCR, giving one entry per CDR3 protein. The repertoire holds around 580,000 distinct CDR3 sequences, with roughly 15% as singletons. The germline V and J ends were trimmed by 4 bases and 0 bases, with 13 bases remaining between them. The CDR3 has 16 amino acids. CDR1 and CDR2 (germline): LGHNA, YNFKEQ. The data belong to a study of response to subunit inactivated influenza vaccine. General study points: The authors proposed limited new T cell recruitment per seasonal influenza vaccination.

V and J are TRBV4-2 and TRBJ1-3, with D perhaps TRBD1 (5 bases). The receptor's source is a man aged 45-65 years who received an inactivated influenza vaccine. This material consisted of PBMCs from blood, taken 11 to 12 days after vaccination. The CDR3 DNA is TGTGCCAGCAGCCCCCGGGACTCGTCCTCTGGAAACACCATATATTTT. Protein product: CASSPRDSSSGNTIYF.